This passage covers 29 T cell receptor beta chains from one sample sequenced in a study of T-cell reconstitution after alpha-beta-depleted transplantation in children. This sample's TCRbeta library carried unique molecular identifier barcodes. TCRdb recomputed calls from the PCR reads with MiXCR, one row per CDR3 protein. The data show fewer than 150,000 distinct CDR3 sequences, roughly 23% seen once. The material sequenced was PBMCs, mostly from graft donor cells, taken 180 days after TCRalphabeta/CD19-depleted stem cell transplant. Source of these receptors: a male patient between 2 and 15 years old who had a stem cell transplant for chronic granulomatous disease, so the T cells may come from the graft donor.

At least ten counts were recorded for this clonotype. In DNA form, the CDR3 reads TGTGCCAGCAGCCCCACTAGCGGGGGAAAAAACATTCAGTACTTC. Amino acids: CASSPTSGGKNIQYF. The chain joins TRBV6-5 to TRBJ2-4; 11 bases align to TRBD2. J lost 4 bases, V lost 6 bases, and 5 bases had no gene match. The germline CDR1 and CDR2 sequences are MNHEY and SVGAGI. This CDR3 has 15 amino acids.

This clonotype was picked up a small number of times. V usage is TRBV29-1 and J usage is TRBJ1-1; 7 bases line up with TRBD1. The CDR3 consists of 10 residues. Germline lookup yields CDR1 SQVTM and CDR2 ANQGSEA. V was pared by 3 bases and J by 9 bases, with 1 base of the junction left unmatched. The DNA of the CDR3 is TGCAGCGTTGAGACAGGGCAAGCTTTCTTT. Protein: CSVETGQAFF.

This clonotype appeared many times. The chain employs TRBV12-3 or TRBV12-4 and TRBJ2-7; D gene uncertain. V was clipped by 5 bases and J by 7 bases, with 6 bases between them. The CDR3 has 10 amino acids. CDR3 DNA sequence: TGTGCCAGCAGTCTCACGGAGCAGTACTTC. Translating it yields CASSLTEQYF.

CDR3 region: CASSSAGGTKYEQYF. The DNA for the CDR3 is TGCGCCAGCAGCTCAGCGGGAGGGACCAAGTACGAGCAGTACTTC. This sequence joins TRBV5-1 and TRBJ2-7; TRBD2 agrees at 10 bases. Per germline, CDR1 SGHRS and CDR2 YFSETQ. V shed 3 bases, J shed 4 bases, and the junction held 7 bases outside the gene matches. This CDR3 has 15 residues. Based on the CDR3 plus reference TRBV5-1 and TRBJ2-7, the full variable domain is KAGVTQTPRYLIKTRGQQVTLSCSPISGHRSVSWYQQTPGQGLQFLFEYFSETQRNKGNFPGRFSGRQFSNSRSEMNVSTLELGDSALYLCASSSAGGTKYEQYFGPGTRLTVT.

This clonotype has ten or more counts. V is TRBV30 and J is TRBJ2-2; the D gene could be TRBD1 or TRBD2 (6 bases each). Germline CDR1 reads GTSNPN; CDR2 reads SVGIG (reference sequence). Trimming left V 0 bases short and J 3 bases short, with 14 bases between. This CDR3 has 16 amino acids. CDR3 in DNA: TGTGCCTGGAGTGTACTCAGGGGAGGTCACACCGGGGAGCTGTTTTTT. Amino acids: CAWSVLRGGHTGELFF.

Ten or more counts support this clonotype. The V and J genes are TRBV4-2 and TRBJ2-2; no clear D gene. Germline lookup yields CDR1 LGHNA and CDR2 YNFKEQ. The CDR3 is 13 amino acids. Trimming stripped 0 bases from V and 7 bases from J, with 6 bases between. The CDR3 loop is CASSQEFHGELFF. As DNA, the CDR3 is TGTGCCAGCAGCCAAGAATTCCACGGGGAGCTGTTTTTT.

The sample holds a few counts of this clonotype. The genes are TRBV4-1 and TRBJ2-1; tentatively, D is TRBD1 (6 bases). V lost 3 bases and J 6 bases, leaving 18 bases between the germline ends. CDR1 and CDR2 (germline): MGHRA, YSYEKL. This CDR3 contains 16 residues. The DNA of the CDR3 is TGCGCCAGCAGCCAGTTCGTGGGGGCGCCTTTCAATGAGCAGTTCTTC. It yields the protein CASSQFVGAPFNEQFF.

This clonotype was picked up many times. J is TRBJ2-3 and V is TRBV20-1; the D is unclear. This CDR3 is 15 amino acids long. V lost 3 bases and J 3 bases, leaving 16 bases between the germline ends. Per germline, CDR1 DFQATT and CDR2 SNEGSKA (reference sequence). CDR3 residues: CSASGLVVGTDTQYF. DNA for the CDR3: TGCAGTGCTAGCGGGCTAGTGGTTGGAACAGATACGCAGTATTTT.

V usage is TRBV5-1 and J usage is TRBJ2-1; 11 bases fit TRBD2. The J segment lost 0 bases and the V segment lost 6 bases, leaving 5 bases of the junction unmatched. The germline V gene encodes CDR1 SGHRS and CDR2 YFSETQ. The CDR3 has 16 residues. CDR3 sequence: CASMGLADVSYNEQFF. As DNA, the CDR3 is TGCGCCAGCATGGGACTAGCGGATGTCTCCTACAATGAGCAGTTCTTC.

This clonotype was counted between two and nine times. The CDR3 DNA reads as TGCAGCGTTGCACGGGACGCCCGCTCTGGGGCCAACGTCCTGACTTTC. Its translation is CSVARDARSGANVLTF. The chain employs TRBV29-1 and TRBJ2-6, with D perhaps TRBD1 or TRBD2 (5 bases each). The V and J ends lost 4 bases and 0 bases respectively, with 13 bases between them. CDR3 length equals 16 residues. Germline V gene sequence: CDR1 SQVTM, CDR2 ANQGSEA.

This clonotype was counted ten times or more. The chain employs TRBV9 and TRBJ2-5; 9 nucleotides match TRBD1. Germline CDR1 reads SGDLS; CDR2 reads YYNGEE. This CDR3 region has 15 residues. With 4 bases clipped from V and 5 bases from J, the junction kept 9 bases outside the gene matches. This chain's CDR3 is CASSTKQGAGETQYF. CDR3 bases: TGTGCCAGCAGCACAAAACAGGGGGCAGGGGAGACCCAGTACTTC. The full variable domain, in which reference TRBV9 and TRBJ2-5 provide the parts outside the CDR3, is DSGVTQTPKHLITATGQRVTLRCSPRSGDLSVYWYQQSLDQGLQFLIQYYNGEERAKGNILERFSAQQFPDLHSELNLSSLELGDSALYFCASSTKQGAGETQYFGPGTRLLVL.

The gene calls are TRBV20-1 and TRBJ2-3; the match to TRBD2 covers 8 bases. The CDR3 is 15 residues long. The germline V gene has CDR1 DFQATT and CDR2 SNEGSKA (reference sequence). V shed 3 bases, J shed 2 bases, and the junction held 7 bases outside the gene matches. In nucleotides, the CDR3 is TGCAGTGCTAGGCCTCGGGGGGGCCTCACAGATACGCAGTATTTT. Amino acids: CSARPRGGLTDTQYF.

This clonotype was seen more than once but under ten times. The CDR3: CASSIPHRALQETQYF. The CDR3 nucleotides read TGTGCCAGTAGTATTCCCCACAGGGCTCTCCAAGAGACCCAGTACTTC. The chain is built from TRBV19 and TRBJ2-5; D is perhaps TRBD1 (6 bases). This CDR3 is 16 amino acids long. Germline loops: CDR1 LNHDA, CDR2 SQIVND (reference sequence). V was clipped by 3 bases and J by 1 base, with 15 bases between them. The full variable domain, with the rest looked up from reference TRBV19 and TRBJ2-5, is DGGITQSPKYLFRKEGQNVTLSCEQNLNHDAMYWYRQDPGQGLRLIYYSQIVNDFQKGDIAEGYSVSREKKESFPLTVTSAQKNPTAFYLCASSIPHRALQETQYFGPGTRLLVL.

J is TRBJ2-7 and V is TRBV12-3 or TRBV12-4, with D possibly being TRBD2 (5 bases). The CDR3 covers 14 residues. Trimming took off 1 base at V and 6 bases at J, with 13 bases between the two ends. CDR3 in amino acids: CASSLVGGVGEQYF. The CDR3 region has the DNA TGTGCCAGCAGTTTAGTAGGAGGAGTAGGCGAGCAGTACTTC.

This clonotype was counted at least ten times. This chain connects TRBV7-8 to TRBJ2-3, with unresolved D. The CDR3 contains 13 residues. V was cut by 4 bases and J by 4 bases, with 9 bases left in between. Per germline, CDR1 SGHVS and CDR2 FQNEAQ. The CDR3 loop reads CASSSSVADTQYF. The CDR3 DNA follows: TGTGCCAGCAGCTCCAGCGTGGCAGATACGCAGTATTTT.

This clonotype was seen ten or more times. The chain uses TRBV5-1 and TRBJ2-2; D not resolved. This CDR3 is built from 15 residues. V gave up 2 bases and J gave up 0 bases, with 8 bases separating them. CDR1 SGHRS and CDR2 YFSETQ come from the germline V gene. In DNA form, the CDR3 reads TGCGCCAGCAGCTTCCGGAACTCGAACACCGGGGAGCTGTTTTTT. Protein sequence: CASSFRNSNTGELFF. The full variable domain, in which reference TRBV5-1 and TRBJ2-2 provide the parts outside the CDR3, is KAGVTQTPRYLIKTRGQQVTLSCSPISGHRSVSWYQQTPGQGLQFLFEYFSETQRNKGNFPGRFSGRQFSNSRSEMNVSTLELGDSALYLCASSFRNSNTGELFFGEGSRLTVL.

This clonotype was found many times. The chain couples TRBV20-1 to TRBJ2-1; 7 positions agree with TRBD1. The CDR3 has 13 residues. The germline V gene has CDR1 DFQATT and CDR2 SNEGSKA (reference sequence). Trimming took 8 bases from V and 6 from J; bases not matched to a gene: 10. The CDR3 sequence is CSTIGGAGNEQFF. The CDR3 nucleotides read TGCAGTACGATAGGGGGCGCTGGCAATGAGCAGTTCTTC.

This clonotype was counted ten times or more. CDR3 bases: TGTGCCAGCAGCTTGAGGGAGACCCAGTACTTC. Protein sequence: CASSLRETQYF. The V gene is TRBV12-3 or TRBV12-4, the J gene TRBJ2-5; D is unresolved. This CDR3 is built from 11 residues. V was pared by 6 bases and J by 5 bases, with 7 bases between.

This chain connects TRBV2 to TRBJ2-5; D gene ambiguous. With 6 bases removed from V and 1 base from J, the gap between germline ends came to 15 bases. The CDR3 is made up of 15 amino acids. CDR1 is SNHLY and CDR2 is FYNNEI in the germline V gene. The CDR3: CASRFLYLSQETQYF. DNA of the CDR3: TGTGCCAGCAGATTCCTCTACCTTTCCCAAGAGACCCAGTACTTC.

This clonotype was counted many times. The rearrangement uses TRBV5-1 and TRBJ2-7, with 9 bases aligning to TRBD1. After removal of 3 bases from V and 4 bases from J, the junction contained 2 bases not matched to a gene. The CDR3 length is 13 residues. CDR1 and CDR2 from the germline V gene are SGHRS and YFSETQ. CDR3 nucleotides: TGCGCCAGCAGCTGGGGACAGGGTTACGAGCAGTACTTC. Translation: CASSWGQGYEQYF.

This clonotype was counted between two and nine times. The chain has TRBV15 and TRBJ2-1; D might be TRBD2 (7 bases). Germline V CDR1 and CDR2: LNHNV, YYDKDF (reference sequence). The CDR3 length is 16 residues. V shed 6 bases and J shed 5 bases, with 20 bases lying between them. CDR3 residues: CATSRGRGAKDNEQFF. DNA for the CDR3: TGTGCCACCAGTAGGGGCCGGGGGGCCAAAGACAATGAGCAGTTCTTC.

This clonotype was seen a few times. The genes are TRBV15 and TRBJ2-3; possible D gene TRBD2, 6 bases. V dropped 0 bases and J dropped 1 base, with 14 bases sitting between them. The CDR3 is 17 amino acids. CDR1 and CDR2 (germline): LNHNV, YYDKDF (reference sequence). The DNA for the CDR3 is TGTGCCACCAGCAGAGATCTGGGCGCTAGCGGCACAGATACGCAGTATTTT. Amino acids: CATSRDLGASGTDTQYF.

The V and J genes are TRBV12-3 or TRBV12-4 and TRBJ2-3, with 7 bases that match TRBD2. The ends lost 4 bases at V and 0 bases at J; junction bases unmatched: 4. The CDR3 has 15 amino acids. The CDR3 DNA sequence: TGTGCCAGCAGTTCCGGGACTACGAGCACAGATACGCAGTATTTT. This sequence encodes CASSSGTTSTDTQYF.

The genes are TRBV5-6 and TRBJ2-3, with 9 bases matching TRBD1. The V segment lost 4 bases and the J segment 3 bases; nucleotides outside the gene matches: 3. Germline V gene data show CDR1 as SGHDT and CDR2 as YYEEEE. The CDR3 consists of 14 residues. The CDR3 DNA reads TGTGCCAGCAGCCGTGGACAGGGGACAGATACGCAGTATTTT. Translation: CASSRGQGTDTQYF.

This clonotype was observed many times. The chain is built from TRBV20-1 and TRBJ2-5, with D tentatively TRBD1 (5 bases). Germline loops: CDR1 DFQATT, CDR2 SNEGSKA (reference sequence). This CDR3 has 13 residues. Trimming removed 3 bases at V and 2 bases at J, with 10 bases between. CDR3 amino acids: CSASYPGQETQYF. Written as DNA, the CDR3 is TGCAGTGCTAGTTACCCAGGGCAAGAGACCCAGTACTTC.

This clonotype was seen at least ten times. Here the CDR3 DNA reads TGTGCCAGCAGTTACCTAACTAGCTTCCACAATGAGCAGTTCTTC. It codes for CASSYLTSFHNEQFF. The rearrangement uses TRBV12-3 or TRBV12-4 and TRBJ2-1; TRBD2 is a possible D gene (6 bases). The CDR3 covers 15 residues. V was cut by 4 bases and J by 5 bases, with 15 bases left in between.

This clonotype has at least ten counts. The V gene is TRBV9, the J gene TRBJ2-1, with 9 bases that match TRBD2. Germline lookup yields CDR1 SGDLS and CDR2 YYNGEE. The CDR3 extends over 15 amino acids. The trim removed 4 bases at V and 8 bases at J, leaving 10 bases unmatched. In nucleotides, the CDR3 is TGTGCCAGCAGCCCTGGGACTAGCATTAACCATGAGCAGTTCTTC. Translation gives CASSPGTSINHEQFF.

The chain combines TRBV5-5 with TRBJ2-1; the D gene is possibly TRBD2 (6 bases). Trimming left V 4 bases short and J 0 bases short, with 11 bases between. CDR1 is SGHKS and CDR2 is YYEKEE in the germline V gene (reference sequence). There are 15 residues in the CDR3. The CDR3 nucleotides are TGTGCCAGCAGCCTAGCGCCGAGCTCCTACAATGAGCAGTTCTTC. This gives the protein CASSLAPSSYNEQFF.

The sample holds many counts of this clonotype. CDR3 protein: CASSPVGVLLSGANVLTF. DNA for the CDR3: TGTGCCAGCAGTCCCGTTGGGGTTCTCCTCTCTGGGGCCAACGTCCTGACTTTC. V gene TRBV27 combines with J gene TRBJ2-6; the D is unclear. The length of the CDR3 is 18 residues. The V gene lost 5 bases and the J gene lost 0 bases, with 17 bases spanning the gap. Germline V lookup: CDR1 MNHEY, CDR2 SMNVEV (reference sequence).